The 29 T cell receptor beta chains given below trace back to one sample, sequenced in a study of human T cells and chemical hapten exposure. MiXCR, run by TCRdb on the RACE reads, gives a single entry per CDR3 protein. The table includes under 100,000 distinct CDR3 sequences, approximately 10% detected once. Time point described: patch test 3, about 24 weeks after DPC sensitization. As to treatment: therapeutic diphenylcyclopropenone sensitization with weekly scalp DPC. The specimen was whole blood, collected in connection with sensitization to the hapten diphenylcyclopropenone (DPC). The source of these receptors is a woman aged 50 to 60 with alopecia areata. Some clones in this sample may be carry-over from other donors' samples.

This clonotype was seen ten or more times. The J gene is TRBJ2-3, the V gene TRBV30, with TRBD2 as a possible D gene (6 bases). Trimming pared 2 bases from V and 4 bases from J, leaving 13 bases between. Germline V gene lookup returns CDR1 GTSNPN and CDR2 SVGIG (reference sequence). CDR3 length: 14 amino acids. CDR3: CAWSRRGRPDTQYF. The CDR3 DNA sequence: TGTGCCTGGAGTAGGAGGGGCCGGCCAGATACGCAGTATTTT.

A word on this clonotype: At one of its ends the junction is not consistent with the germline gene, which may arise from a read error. DNA of the CDR3: TGTGCCAGCTCCCCTAGCGGGAGGGCCGGACTCTTC. Amino acids: CASSPSGRAGLF. The V call is TRBV6-2 or TRBV6-3, the J call TRBJ2-1; 12 bases agree with TRBD2. The CDR3 totals 12 residues. Germline assignment: CDR1 MNHEY and CDR2 SVGEGT.

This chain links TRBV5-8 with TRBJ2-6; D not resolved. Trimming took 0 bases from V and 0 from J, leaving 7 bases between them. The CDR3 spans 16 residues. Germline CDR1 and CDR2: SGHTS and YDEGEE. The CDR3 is CASSLAKTSGANVLTF. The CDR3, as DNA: TGTGCCAGCAGCTTGGCGAAGACCTCTGGGGCCAACGTCCTGACTTTC.

This CDR3 is CASSSGLAGFYEQFF. As DNA, the CDR3 is TGTGCCAGCAGCTCGGGACTAGCGGGATTCTATGAGCAGTTCTTC. The genes are TRBV11-2 and TRBJ2-1, with 13 bases identical to TRBD2. This CDR3 contains 15 residues. V lost 4 bases, J lost 8 bases, and 5 bases stayed unmatched. The germline V gene has CDR1 SGHAT and CDR2 FQNNGV.

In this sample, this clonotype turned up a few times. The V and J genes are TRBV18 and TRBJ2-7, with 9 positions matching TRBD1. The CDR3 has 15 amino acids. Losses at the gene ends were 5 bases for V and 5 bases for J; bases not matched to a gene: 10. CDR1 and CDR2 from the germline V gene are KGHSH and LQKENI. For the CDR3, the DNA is TGTGCCAGCTCAACTCCCGGGACAGGGTACCACGAGCAGTACTTC. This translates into CASSTPGTGYHEQYF.

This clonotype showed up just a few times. The CDR3, as DNA: TGTGCCAGCAGCTTGCTCCGAACAGGCGGCGGAAACACCATATATTTT. It encodes CASSLLRTGGGNTIYF. V gene TRBV5-6 combines with J gene TRBJ1-3, with D possibly matching TRBD1 (5 bases). Germline values: CDR1 SGHDT, CDR2 YYEEEE. The V end lost 1 base, the J end lost 4 bases, and 15 bases lay between the germline ends. This CDR3 spans 16 amino acids. Complete variable domain (other parts from reference TRBV5-6 and TRBJ1-3): DAGVTQSPTHLIKTRGQQVTLRCSPKSGHDTVSWYQQALGQGPQFIFQYYEEEERQRGNFPDRFSGHQFPNYSSELNVNALLLGDSALYLCASSLLRTGGGNTIYFGEGSWLTVV.

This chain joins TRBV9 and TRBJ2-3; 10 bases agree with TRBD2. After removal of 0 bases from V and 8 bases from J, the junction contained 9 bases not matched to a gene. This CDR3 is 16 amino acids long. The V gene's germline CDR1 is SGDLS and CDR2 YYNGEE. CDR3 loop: CASSVAGLAETGTQYF. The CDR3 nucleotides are TGTGCCAGCAGCGTAGCAGGACTAGCGGAGACTGGTACGCAGTATTTT.

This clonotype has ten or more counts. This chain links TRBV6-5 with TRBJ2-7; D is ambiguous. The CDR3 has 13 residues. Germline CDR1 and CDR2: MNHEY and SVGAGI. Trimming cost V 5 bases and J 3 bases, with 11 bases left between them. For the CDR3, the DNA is TGTGCCAGCAGTCGGACCGTCAACTACGAGCAGTACTTC. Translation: CASSRTVNYEQYF.

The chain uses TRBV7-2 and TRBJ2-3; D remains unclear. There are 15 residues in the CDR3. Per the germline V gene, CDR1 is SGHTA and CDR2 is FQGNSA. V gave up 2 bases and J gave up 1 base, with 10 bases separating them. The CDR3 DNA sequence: TGTGCCAGCAGCTTAAGGGCAGGCCGCACAGATACGCAGTATTTT. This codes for CASSLRAGRTDTQYF.

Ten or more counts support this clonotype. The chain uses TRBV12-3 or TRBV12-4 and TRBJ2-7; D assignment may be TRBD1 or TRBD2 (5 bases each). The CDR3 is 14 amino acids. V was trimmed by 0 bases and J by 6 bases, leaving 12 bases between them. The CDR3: CASSLAAGGGEQYF. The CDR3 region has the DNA TGTGCCAGCAGTTTAGCGGCTGGTGGGGGCGAGCAGTACTTC.

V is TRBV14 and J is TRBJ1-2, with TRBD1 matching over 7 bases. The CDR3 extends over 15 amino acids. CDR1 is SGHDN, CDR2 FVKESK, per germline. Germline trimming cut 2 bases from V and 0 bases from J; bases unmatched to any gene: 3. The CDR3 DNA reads TGTGCCAGCAGCCAATTGCAGGGGGCTAACTATGGCTACACCTTC. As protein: CASSQLQGANYGYTF.

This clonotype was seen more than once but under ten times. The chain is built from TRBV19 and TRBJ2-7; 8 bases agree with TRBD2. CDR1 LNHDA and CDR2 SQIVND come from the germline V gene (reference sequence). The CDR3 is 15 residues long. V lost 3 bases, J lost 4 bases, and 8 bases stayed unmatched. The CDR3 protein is CASSIGASGPYEQYF. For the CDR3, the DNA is TGTGCCAGTAGTATTGGGGCTAGCGGGCCATACGAGCAGTACTTC.

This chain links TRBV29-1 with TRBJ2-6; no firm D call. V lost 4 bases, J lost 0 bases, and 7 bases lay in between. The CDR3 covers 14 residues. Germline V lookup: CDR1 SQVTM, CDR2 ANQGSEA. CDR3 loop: CSVVGISGANVLTF. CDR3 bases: TGCAGCGTTGTAGGAATCTCTGGGGCCAACGTCCTGACTTTC.

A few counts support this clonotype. The CDR3 DNA sequence: TGTGCCAGCAGCTTGGGTCGACTAGCGACTAGCACAGATACGCAGTATTTT. Protein sequence: CASSLGRLATSTDTQYF. The chain combines TRBV7-9 with TRBJ2-3; the match to TRBD2 covers 8 bases. Per the germline V gene, CDR1 is SEHNR and CDR2 is FQNEAQ (reference sequence). The CDR3 is 17 amino acids. Unmatched junction bases numbered 8, after V lost 3 bases and J lost 0 bases.

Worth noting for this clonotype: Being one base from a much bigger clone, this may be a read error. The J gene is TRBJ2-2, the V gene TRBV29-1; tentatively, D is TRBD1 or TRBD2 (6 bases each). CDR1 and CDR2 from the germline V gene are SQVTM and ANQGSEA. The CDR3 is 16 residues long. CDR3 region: CSASGTSARDTGELSF. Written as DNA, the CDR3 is TGCAGCGCCTCAGGGACTTCGGCCCGGGACACCGGGGAGCTGTCTTTT.

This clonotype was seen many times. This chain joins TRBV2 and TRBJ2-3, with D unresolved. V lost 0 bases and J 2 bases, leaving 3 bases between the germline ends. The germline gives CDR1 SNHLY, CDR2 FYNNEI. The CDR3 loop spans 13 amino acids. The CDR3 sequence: CASSEAHTDTQYF. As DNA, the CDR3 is TGTGCCAGCAGTGAAGCCCACACAGATACGCAGTATTTT.

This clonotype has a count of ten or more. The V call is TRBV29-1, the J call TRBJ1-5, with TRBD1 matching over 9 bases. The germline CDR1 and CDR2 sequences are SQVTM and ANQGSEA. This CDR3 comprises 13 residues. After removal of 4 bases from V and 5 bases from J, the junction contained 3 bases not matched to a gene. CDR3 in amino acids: CSVVGQGHQPQHF. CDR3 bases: TGCAGCGTTGTGGGACAGGGACATCAGCCCCAGCATTTT.

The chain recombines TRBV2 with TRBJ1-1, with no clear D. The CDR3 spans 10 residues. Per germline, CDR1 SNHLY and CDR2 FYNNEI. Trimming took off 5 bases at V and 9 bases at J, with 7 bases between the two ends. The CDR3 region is CASSKEQAFF. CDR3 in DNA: TGTGCCAGCAGTAAAGAACAAGCTTTCTTT.

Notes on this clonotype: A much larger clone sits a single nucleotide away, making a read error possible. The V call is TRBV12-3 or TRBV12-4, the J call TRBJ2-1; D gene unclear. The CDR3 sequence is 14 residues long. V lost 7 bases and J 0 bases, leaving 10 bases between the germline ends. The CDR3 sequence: CASTGWSSYNEQFF. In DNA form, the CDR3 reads TGTGCCAGCACCGGATGGAGCTCCTACAATGAGCAGTTCTTC.

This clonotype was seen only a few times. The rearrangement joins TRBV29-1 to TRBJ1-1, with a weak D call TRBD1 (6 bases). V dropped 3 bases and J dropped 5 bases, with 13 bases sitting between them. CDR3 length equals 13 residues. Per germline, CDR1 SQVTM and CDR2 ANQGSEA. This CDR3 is CSVDGRGGTEAFF. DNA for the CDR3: TGCAGCGTTGATGGCAGGGGAGGAACTGAAGCTTTCTTT. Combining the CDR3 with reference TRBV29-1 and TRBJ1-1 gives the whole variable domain SAVISQKPSRDICQRGTSLTIQCQVDSQVTMMFWYRQQPGQSLTLIATANQGSEATYESGFVIDKFPISRPNLTFSTLTVSNMSPEDSSIYLCSVDGRGGTEAFFGQGTRLTVV.

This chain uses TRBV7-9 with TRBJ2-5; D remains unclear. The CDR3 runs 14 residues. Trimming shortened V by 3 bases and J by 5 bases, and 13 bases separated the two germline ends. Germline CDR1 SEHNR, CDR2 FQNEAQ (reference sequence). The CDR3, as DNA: TGTGCCAGCAGCTTTACGGCAGTTCCGGAGACCCAGTACTTC. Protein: CASSFTAVPETQYF.

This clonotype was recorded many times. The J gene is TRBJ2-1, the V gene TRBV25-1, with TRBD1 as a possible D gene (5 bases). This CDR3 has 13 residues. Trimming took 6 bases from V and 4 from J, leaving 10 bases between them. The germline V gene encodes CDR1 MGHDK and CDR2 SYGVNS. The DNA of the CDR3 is TGTGCCAGCAGCGACAGTTTGTACAATGAGCAGTTCTTC. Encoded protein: CASSDSLYNEQFF. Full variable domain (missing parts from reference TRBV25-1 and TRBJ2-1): EADIYQTPRYLVIGTGKKITLECSQTMGHDKMYWYQQDPGMELHLIHYSYGVNSTEKGDLSSESTVSRIRTEHFPLTLESARPSHTSQYLCASSDSLYNEQFFGPGTRLTVL.

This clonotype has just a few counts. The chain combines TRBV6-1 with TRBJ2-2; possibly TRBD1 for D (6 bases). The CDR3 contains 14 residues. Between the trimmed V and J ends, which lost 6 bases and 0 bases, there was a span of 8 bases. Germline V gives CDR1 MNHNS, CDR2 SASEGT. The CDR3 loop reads CASRGHANTGELFF. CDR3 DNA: TGTGCCAGCAGGGGACACGCGAACACCGGGGAGCTGTTTTTT.

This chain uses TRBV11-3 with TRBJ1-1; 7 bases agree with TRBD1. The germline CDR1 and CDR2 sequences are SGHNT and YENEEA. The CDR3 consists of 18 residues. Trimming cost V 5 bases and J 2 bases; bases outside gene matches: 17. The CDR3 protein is CASSAHRGRPASNTEAFF. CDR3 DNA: TGTGCCAGCAGCGCTCATAGGGGGCGGCCAGCCTCAAACACTGAAGCTTTCTTT.

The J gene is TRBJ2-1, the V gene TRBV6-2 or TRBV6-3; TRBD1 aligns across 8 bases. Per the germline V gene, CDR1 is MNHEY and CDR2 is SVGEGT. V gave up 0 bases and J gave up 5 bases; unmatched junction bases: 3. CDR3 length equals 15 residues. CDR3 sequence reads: CASSYSPTGDNEQFF. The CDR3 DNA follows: TGTGCCAGCAGTTACTCGCCGACAGGGGACAATGAGCAGTTCTTC.

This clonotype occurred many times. The CDR3 DNA follows: TGTGCCAGCAGTTTATGGGGGGGTGAAAAACTGTTTTTT. This encodes CASSLWGGEKLFF. V gene TRBV12-3 or TRBV12-4 combines with J gene TRBJ1-4; D possibly corresponds to TRBD1 (5 bases). This CDR3 has 13 residues. The V end lost 2 bases, the J end lost 7 bases, and 8 bases lay between the germline ends.

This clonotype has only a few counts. The CDR3 bases are TGTGCCAGCCCGGTTTGGCCTAAGGAGCAGTACTTC. Translation: CASPVWPKEQYF. V is TRBV28 and J is TRBJ2-7; D is unresolved. Germline V gene lookup returns CDR1 MDHEN and CDR2 SYDVKM. Trimming shortened V by 8 bases and J by 7 bases, and 15 bases separated the two germline ends. The CDR3 is 12 amino acids.

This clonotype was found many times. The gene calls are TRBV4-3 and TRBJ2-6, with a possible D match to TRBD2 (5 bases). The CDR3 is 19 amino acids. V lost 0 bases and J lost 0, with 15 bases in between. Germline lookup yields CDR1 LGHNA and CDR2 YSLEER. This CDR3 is CASSQDIGAVSSGANVLTF. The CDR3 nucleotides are TGCGCCAGCAGCCAAGACATCGGAGCGGTCAGCTCTGGGGCCAACGTCCTGACTTTC.

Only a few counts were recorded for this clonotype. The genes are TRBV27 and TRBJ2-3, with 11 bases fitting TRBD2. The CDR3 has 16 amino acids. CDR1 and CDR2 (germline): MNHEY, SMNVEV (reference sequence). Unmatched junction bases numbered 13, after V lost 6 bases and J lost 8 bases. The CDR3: CASRELAGVVPSTQYF. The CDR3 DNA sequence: TGTGCCAGCAGAGAACTAGCGGGAGTGGTCCCCAGTACGCAGTATTTT.